Presented here are 9 T cell receptor beta chains from one specimen sequenced in a study of post-analysis software for immune sequencing data. Their antigen targets remain unknown. General observations from the study: With TRBV5-6, TRBV5-1 and TRBV20-1 included, about five TRBV segments were more frequent in patients than in controls.

Unique molecular identifiers had been added to the TCR beta cDNA libraries. TCRdb called the PCR reads again in MiXCR, with one record for every CDR3 protein. The sample has approximately 570,000 distinct CDR3 sequences, roughly 40% seen once. The specimen was blood. Receptors were obtained from a girl aged 10 to 17 with multiple sclerosis.

The sample holds a few counts of this clonotype. The chain uses TRBV24-1 and TRBJ1-5; 10 nucleotides match TRBD1. CDR3 length: 17 residues. Germline-derived CDR1 and CDR2 are KGHDR and SFDVKD. V was pared by 1 base and J by 5 bases, with 7 bases of the junction left unmatched. The CDR3, as DNA: TGTGCCACCAGTGATTTTACCAGGACAGGGGGTTATCAGCCCCAGCATTTT. It encodes CATSDFTRTGGYQPQHF.

This clonotype was recorded a few times. The chain joins TRBV11-2 to TRBJ1-1; D remains ambiguous. The CDR3 runs to 14 residues. V shed 5 bases and J shed 8 bases, with 18 bases lying between them. Germline-derived CDR1 and CDR2 are SGHAT and FQNNGV. CDR3 residues: CASSHRGVSAEAFF. The CDR3 DNA is TGTGCCAGCAGCCACCGCGGGGTCTCTGCGGAAGCTTTCTTT. The full variable domain, in which reference TRBV11-2 and TRBJ1-1 provide the parts outside the CDR3, is EAGVAQSPRYKIIEKRQSVAFWCNPISGHATLYWYQQILGQGPKLLIQFQNNGVVDDSQLPKDRFSAERLKGVDSTLKIQPAKLEDSAVYLCASSHRGVSAEAFFGQGTRLTVV.

V is TRBV5-1 and J is TRBJ1-2; 7 bases fit TRBD1. CDR3 size: 15 residues. V dropped 4 bases and J dropped 4; count of bases not matched to a gene: 10. The V gene's germline CDR1 is SGHRS and CDR2 YFSETQ. Here the CDR3 DNA reads TGCGCCAGCAGCCCAAGGACAGGAGCGACCTATGGCTACACCTTC. It codes for CASSPRTGATYGYTF.

The CDR3 DNA follows: TGCGCCAGCAGCTCAATCGACTCTGGGGCCAACGTCCTGACTTTC. Protein product: CASSSIDSGANVLTF. The chain couples TRBV5-1 to TRBJ2-6, with D unclear. V lost 3 bases and J 0 bases, leaving 7 bases between the germline ends. The length of the CDR3 is 15 residues. Germline V lookup: CDR1 SGHRS, CDR2 YFSETQ. The entire variable domain, with the rest obtained from reference TRBV5-1 and TRBJ2-6, is as follows: KAGVTQTPRYLIKTRGQQVTLSCSPISGHRSVSWYQQTPGQGLQFLFEYFSETQRNKGNFPGRFSGRQFSNSRSEMNVSTLELGDSALYLCASSSIDSGANVLTFGAGSRLTVL.

The chain links TRBV5-5 to TRBJ2-1; D gene ambiguous. V was shortened by 4 bases and J by 12 bases, with 20 bases between the two germline ends. CDR3 size: 14 residues. In germline, CDR1 is SGHKS, CDR2 YYEKEE (reference sequence). In nucleotides, the CDR3 is TGTGCCAGCAGCATCGAAGTAGCTCAAGGCCGGCAGTTCTTC. Its protein product is CASSIEVAQGRQFF.

This clonotype was seen only a few times. The rearrangement links TRBV20-1 to TRBJ2-7; 7 nucleotides agree with TRBD2. The CDR3 totals 15 residues. Germline V gene lookup returns CDR1 DFQATT and CDR2 SNEGSKA (reference sequence). Trimming removed 0 bases from V and 0 bases from J; junction bases left unmatched: 5. CDR3 nucleotide sequence: TGCAGTGCTAGAGATTGGGAGGGAGGCTCCTACGAGCAGTACTTC. Translation: CSARDWEGGSYEQYF.

This clonotype was observed a handful of times. V and J are TRBV27 and TRBJ2-7; no clear D. This CDR3 is 12 amino acids long. V lost 4 bases and J 2 bases, leaving 6 bases between the germline ends. Germline assignment: CDR1 MNHEY and CDR2 SMNVEV (reference sequence). The CDR3 coding sequence is TGTGCCAGCAGTTCTCTTACCTACGAGCAGTACTTC. Protein sequence: CASSSLTYEQYF.

J is TRBJ2-7 and V is TRBV13, with TRBD2 matching 12 bases. Germline CDR1 is PRHDT and CDR2 is FYEKMQ (reference sequence). This CDR3 contains 15 residues. Losses at the gene ends were 5 bases for V and 4 bases for J; bases not matched to a gene: 6. CDR3 residues: CASSPGTSGPYEQYF. In DNA, the CDR3 is TGTGCCAGCAGCCCGGGGACTAGCGGGCCTTACGAGCAGTACTTC.

J is TRBJ2-1 and V is TRBV9; 10 nucleotides agree with TRBD1. V lost 0 bases and J lost 6; bases outside the gene matches: 3. Germline V CDR1 and CDR2: SGDLS, YYNGEE. This CDR3 has 15 amino acids. The CDR3 sequence is CASSVGGTGVNEQFF. In DNA form, the CDR3 reads TGTGCCAGCAGCGTAGGTGGGACAGGGGTCAATGAGCAGTTCTTC.